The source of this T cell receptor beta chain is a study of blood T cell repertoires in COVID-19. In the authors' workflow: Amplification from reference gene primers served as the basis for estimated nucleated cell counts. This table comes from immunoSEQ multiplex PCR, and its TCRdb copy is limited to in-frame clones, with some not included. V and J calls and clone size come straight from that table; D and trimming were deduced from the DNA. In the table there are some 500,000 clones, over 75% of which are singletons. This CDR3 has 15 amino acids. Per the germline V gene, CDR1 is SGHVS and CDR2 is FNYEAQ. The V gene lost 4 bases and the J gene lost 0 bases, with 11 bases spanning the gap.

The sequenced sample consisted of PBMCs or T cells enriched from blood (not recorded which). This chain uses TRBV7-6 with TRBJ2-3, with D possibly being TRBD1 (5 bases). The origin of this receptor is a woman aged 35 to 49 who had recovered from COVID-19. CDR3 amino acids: CASSSSTASTDTQYF. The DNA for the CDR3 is TGTGCCAGCAGCTCTTCGACAGCTAGCACAGATACGCAGTATTTT.